What follows are 10 T cell receptor beta chains derived from one specimen sequenced in a study of cytomegalovirus exposure and HLA in healthy donors. The study ran its PCR with 60 Vbeta and 13 Jbeta primers. TCRdb keeps only in-frame clones here, not all; method: immunoSEQ multiplex PCR. Among 150,000 to 200,000 clones listed, approximately 78% were seen once. Material: PBMCs. These receptors all come from a woman under 30 in good health and CMV-seronegative.

The chain employs TRBV19 and TRBJ2-3; TRBD2 matches 8 bases. CDR3 length equals 15 residues. The V and J ends lost 3 bases and 0 bases, in that order; junction bases with no gene match: 2. Germline V gene sequence: CDR1 LNHDA, CDR2 SQIVND (reference sequence). The CDR3 reads CASSITGGSTDTQYF. The DNA for the CDR3 is TGTGCCAGTAGTATCACGGGAGGGAGCACAGATACGCAGTATTTT.

The rearrangement links TRBV21-1 to TRBJ2-7; the table's D call, TRBD2, has no DNA check behind it. TRBV21-1 is shown as a pseudogene. This CDR3 is built from 16 residues. The CDR3 region is CASRPGRGGTTYEQYV. CDR3 sequence (DNA): TGTGCCAGCAGGCCCGGGAGGGGGGGCACGACCTACGAGCAGTACGTC.

DNA for the CDR3: TGTGCCAGCAGCCTTCTCCCCAGGCTCAGCCATGGCTACACCTTC. Encoded protein: CASSLLPRLSHGYTF. J is TRBJ1-2 and V is TRBV9; D is unclear. The CDR3 has 15 amino acids. The germline V gene has CDR1 SGDLS and CDR2 YYNGEE. Trimming removed 4 bases from V and 6 bases from J, with 19 bases in between.

J is TRBJ2-2 and V is TRBV30; no reliable D call. The CDR3 runs 15 residues. V lost 0 bases and J 4 bases, leaving 12 bases between the germline ends. CDR1 is GTSNPN, CDR2 SVGIG, per germline (reference sequence). This chain's CDR3 is CAWSVPGSFTGELFF. The CDR3 nucleotides read TGTGCCTGGAGTGTACCAGGTTCGTTCACCGGGGAGCTGTTTTTT.

V is TRBV29-1 and J is TRBJ2-7, with 10 nucleotides matching TRBD2. The germline V gene encodes CDR1 SQVTM and CDR2 ANQGSEA. This CDR3 comprises 14 residues. V lost 6 bases and J lost 6; bases outside the gene matches: 11. DNA for the CDR3: TGCAGCGTGGGACGAGCGGGAGGGTCGGGCGAGCAGTACTTC. Translating gives CSVGRAGGSGEQYF.

The chain joins TRBV2 to TRBJ2-5; TRBD2 is a possible D gene (5 bases). The J call may be incorrect, as the DNA end agrees better with TRBJ2-7. The CDR3 covers 12 residues. Germline CDR1 and CDR2: SNHLY and FYNNEI. The DNA for the CDR3 is TGTGCCAGCAGTGTAGAGGGCTACGAGCAGTACTTC. This gives the protein CASSVEGYEQYF.

This chain links TRBV27 with TRBJ2-3, with TRBD2 matching 15 bases. Trimming removed 6 bases from V and 4 bases from J; junction bases left unmatched: 5. CDR3 size: 16 residues. Germline CDR1 MNHEY, CDR2 SMNVEV (reference sequence). The CDR3 region is CASSQGLAGGADTQYF. The CDR3 DNA reads TGTGCCAGCAGCCAGGGACTAGCGGGAGGAGCAGATACGCAGTATTTT.

The rearrangement links TRBV27 to TRBJ2-7; D is unclear. CDR3 length equals 14 residues. Germline V gene sequence: CDR1 MNHEY, CDR2 SMNVEV (reference sequence). V lost 4 bases and J 2 bases, leaving 12 bases between the germline ends. The CDR3 loop reads CASSSLGGTYEQYF. CDR3 DNA sequence: TGTGCCAGCAGTTCCCTCGGTGGTACCTACGAGCAGTACTTC.

The chain recombines TRBV27 with TRBJ2-7; 8 nucleotides match TRBD2. The junction had 17 bases not matched to a gene; V was cut back by 6 bases and J by 7 bases. The germline CDR1 and CDR2 sequences are MNHEY and SMNVEV (reference sequence). The CDR3 loop spans 16 amino acids. The CDR3 sequence is CASSPLTSGGPREQYF. The CDR3 DNA is TGTGCCAGCAGCCCACTTACTAGCGGAGGCCCTAGGGAGCAGTACTTC.

The gene calls are TRBV28 and TRBJ2-2; TRBD2 is a possible D gene (5 bases). Deletions cut 2 bases from V and 7 bases from J, with 5 bases between. The V gene's germline CDR1 is MDHEN and CDR2 SYDVKM. The CDR3 length is 12 residues. The CDR3 DNA reads TGTGCCAGCAGTTTAGGAGGCGGGGAGCTGTTTTTT. Translating gives CASSLGGGELFF.